Listed below are T cell receptor beta chains from one sample, sequenced in a study of T cells in localized non-small cell lung cancer. Only in-frame clones appear in the TCRdb table, and some are missing; sequencing was by immunoSEQ multiplex PCR. The sample holds about 59,000 clones, about nine tenths seen once. The material sequenced was peripheral blood, taken before any cancer treatment. The receptors here all came from a woman aged 40-75 years with stage I lung adenocarcinoma. CDR3s include the opening cysteine and the closing phenylalanine or tryptophan. D genes are given only for firm matches. The listing skips clone size in some rows; elsewhere it reads once, few, many or a size class.

d_call,v_call,j_call,clone_size,cdr3_nt,cdr3_aa
.,TRBV14,TRBJ1-2,.,TGTGCCAGCAGTCGGGGACCGAACTATGGCTACACCTTC,CASSRGPNYGYTF
.,TRBV25-1,TRBJ1-2,few,TGTGCCAGCAGTGAATACTCGGGGACCGAGACTAACTATGGCTACACCTTC,CASSEYSGTETNYGYTF
TRBD1,TRBV30,TRBJ2-4,.,TGTGCCTGGAGTGGGACAGGGGGGACCAAAAACATTCAGTACTTC,CAWSGTGGTKNIQYF
TRBD1,TRBV6-5,TRBJ1-2,.,TGTGCCAGCAGTCCGGGACAGGGGACCTATGGCTACACCTTC,CASSPGQGTYGYTF
.,TRBV7-9,TRBJ2-5,.,TGTGCCAGCAGCTTAGTTCCGGGAGAGACCCAGTACTTC,CASSLVPGETQYF
TRBD1,TRBV5-4,TRBJ2-5,.,TGTGCCAGCAGCTTCCCCACAGGGGCAGGAGAGACCCAGTACTTC,CASSFPTGAGETQYF
.,TRBV20-1,TRBJ1-1,.,TGCAGTGCTTCCCCGGGACAAGCTTTCTTT,CSASPGQAFF
TRBD2,TRBV27,TRBJ2-6,.,TGTGCCAGCAGTTTTGGGACTAGCGGGAGAGGAAGGTCTGGGGCCAACGTCCTGACTTTC,CASSFGTSGRGRSGANVLTF
.,TRBV2,TRBJ1-2,.,TGTGCCAGCAGCTCCACAGGAGGCTATGGCTACACCTTC,CASSSTGGYGYTF
.,TRBV6-5,TRBJ2-2,.,TGTGCCAGCAGTTACTCTCGGGGGTTCGACACCGGGGAGCTGTTTTTT,CASSYSRGFDTGELFF
.,TRBV7-3,TRBJ1-5,.,TGTGCCAGCAGCCCCAGAGCGTCAGGTCTCCAGCCCCAGCATTTT,CASSPRASGLQPQHF
.,TRBV6-5,TRBJ1-4,.,TGTGCCAGCAGAGACAGGACAGAAAATGAAAAACTGTTTTTT,CASRDRTENEKLFF
TRBD2,TRBV10-3,TRBJ2-3,.,TGTGCCATCAGTGAGTCGACGGGACTAGGTTTGGATACGCAGTATTTT,CAISESTGLGLDTQYF
TRBD2,TRBV7-3,TRBJ2-1,once,TGTGCCAGCAGCCCTAATGGGGCGGGGGGGCTTCCGAATGAGCAGTTCTTC,CASSPNGAGGLPNEQFF
.,TRBV7-9,TRBJ2-2,.,TGTGCCAGCAGCTCTTGGACGGACGGGGAGCTGTTTTTT,CASSSWTDGELFF
.,TRBV10-3,TRBJ2-2,.,TGTGCCATCAGTGAGATCGGGAGTTCGACCGGGGAGCTGTTTTTT,CAISEIGSSTGELFF
TRBD1,TRBV5-4,TRBJ2-4,.,TGTGCCAGCAGCTTGGTACTGGGACAGGGGAAAAACATTCAGTACTTC,CASSLVLGQGKNIQYF
.,TRBV6-6,TRBJ1-5,.,TGTGCCAGCAGTCCCCAGGTGCCCTGGGGTAGAGCCCAGCATTTT,CASSPQVPWGRAQHF
TRBD2,TRBV5-6,TRBJ2-3,.,TGTGCCAGCAGCTACTTAGCGGGAGAGAACACAGATACGCAGTATTTT,CASSYLAGENTDTQYF
.,TRBV2,TRBJ1-1,.,TGTGCCAGCAGTTTTCAGGGACTCACTGAAGCTTTCTTT,CASSFQGLTEAFF
.,TRBV11-3,TRBJ1-3,.,TGTGCCAGCAGCCTCTCTGGAAACACCATATATTTT,CASSLSGNTIYF
.,TRBV6-5,TRBJ2-3,.,TGTGCCAGCAGTTTGACTTCATCCACTAGCACAGATACGCAGTATTTT,CASSLTSSTSTDTQYF
.,TRBV5-4,TRBJ1-4,few,TGTGCCAGCAGCTTGAGTGGGGCGACTAATGAAAAACTGTTTTTT,CASSLSGATNEKLFF
TRBD1,TRBV7-9,TRBJ1-6,.,TGTGCCAGCAGTTGGGACGGGACAGGGTTTAATTCACCCCTCCACTTT,CASSWDGTGFNSPLHF
.,TRBV7-2,TRBJ2-1,.,TGTGCCAGCAGCCTGAAGGGGGGCACGAGCTCCTACAATGAGCAGTTCTTC,CASSLKGGTSSYNEQFF
.,TRBV18,TRBJ1-1,.,TGTGCCAGCTCACCACCGAGTCCGGGTATGGTTGAAGCTTTCTTT,CASSPPSPGMVEAFF
.,TRBV7-8,TRBJ2-1,.,TGTGCCAGCAGCCTTACAAGCCATTCCGACAATGAGCAGTTCTTC,CASSLTSHSDNEQFF
TRBD1,TRBV6-5,TRBJ1-1,.,TGTGCCAGCCGTCCCGGGACAGGGAGGAACACTGAAGCTTTCTTT,CASRPGTGRNTEAFF
.,TRBV11-1,TRBJ2-1,.,TGTGCCAGCAGCTTAAACCGGGACTTGGAGTTCTTC,CASSLNRDLEFF
TRBD1,TRBV5-4,TRBJ1-1,.,TGTGCCAGCAGTTTTGACAGGGAAAGCACTGAAGCTTTCTTT,CASSFDRESTEAFF
TRBD1,TRBV4-3,TRBJ1-1,.,TGCGCCAGCAGCCCCCAGGGGACAGGAATGAACACTGAAGCTTTCTTT,CASSPQGTGMNTEAFF
TRBD1,TRBV19,TRBJ1-2,.,TGTGCCAGTCGCTCCCGGGACAGGGGAATTCTTGGCTACACCTTC,CASRSRDRGILGYTF
.,TRBV7-9,TRBJ1-2,few,TGTGCCAGTCAGGGGCGACCCCTAACTAACTATGGCTACACCTTC,CASQGRPLTNYGYTF
.,TRBV7-9,TRBJ1-4,.,TGTGCCAGCAGCTTAACCAGGTTTAATGAAAAACTGTTTTTT,CASSLTRFNEKLFF
TRBD2,TRBV7-2,TRBJ2-3,.,TGTGCCAGCGCCTGGAGCGGGGGCACAGATACGCAGTATTTT,CASAWSGGTDTQYF
.,TRBV19,TRBJ1-3,.,TGTGCCAGTACCCAGACAAGCCGGTGGGGGAACACCATATATTTT,CASTQTSRWGNTIYF
.,TRBV6-9,TRBJ1-1,.,TGTGCCAGCAGTTACGACACTGAAGCTTTCTTT,CASSYDTEAFF
TRBD1,TRBV4-3,TRBJ2-7,.,TGCGCCAGCAGCCCCGGACAGGGGACCTCATCCTACGAGCAGTACTTC,CASSPGQGTSSYEQYF
TRBD1,TRBV27,TRBJ1-2,.,TGTGCCAGCAGACCCCGGGACAGGGTTGCTTTCACCGACTATGGCTACACCTTC,CASRPRDRVAFTDYGYTF
TRBD2,TRBV28,TRBJ2-7,.,TGTGCCAGCAGATTAGCGGGTGGGCTGGGCGAGCAGTACTTC,CASRLAGGLGEQYF
.,TRBV2,TRBJ2-7,.,TGTGCCAGCACCGGGGGAAGCAGCCCAGACGAGCAGTACTTC,CASTGGSSPDEQYF
TRBD1,TRBV5-1,TRBJ2-3,.,TGCGCCAGCAGCCCCACGACAGGGGTTGGGGATACGCAGTATTTT,CASSPTTGVGDTQYF
.,TRBV5-4,TRBJ2-7,.,TGTGCCAGCAGCGTGTCCGGGGCGGGCTACGAGCAGTACTTC,CASSVSGAGYEQYF
.,TRBV18,TRBJ2-7,.,TGTGCCAGCTCACCCGGACGGGACTACGAGCAGTACTTC,CASSPGRDYEQYF
.,TRBV9,TRBJ1-1,.,TGTGCCAGCAGCGTACCCCCCCTCCCCCCAGCTTTCTTT,CASSVPPLPPAFF